Each of the 30 T cell receptor beta chains below was sequenced from the same sample in a study of blood T cell repertoires in COVID-19. TCRdb keeps only in-frame clones here, not all; method: immunoSEQ multiplex PCR. The table shows around 57,000 clones, with approximately 90% occurring only once. The sequenced material came from peripheral blood. The receptors originated from a woman of 80 years or more with COVID-19, enrolled during active disease.

The chain carries TRBV5-1 and TRBJ2-1, with 10 bases that match TRBD2. Germline-derived CDR1 and CDR2 are SGHRS and YFSETQ. The CDR3 runs to 15 residues. Losses at the gene ends were 0 bases for V and 11 bases for J; bases not matched to a gene: 8. The CDR3 DNA follows: TGCGCCAGCAGCTTGGATAGTAGCGGGGGGATAAAGCAGTTCTTC. Protein product: CASSLDSSGGIKQFF.

V usage is TRBV7-2 and J usage is TRBJ2-3, with TRBD1 identical over 11 bases. The V and J ends lost 3 bases and 3 bases, in that order; junction bases with no gene match: 2. Per the germline V gene, CDR1 is SGHTA and CDR2 is FQGNSA. The CDR3 loop spans 15 amino acids. CDR3 sequence: CASSFGQGATDTQYF. The CDR3 region has the DNA TGTGCCAGCAGCTTCGGACAGGGGGCTACAGATACGCAGTATTTT. Complete variable domain (other parts from reference TRBV7-2 and TRBJ2-3): GAGVSQSPSNKVTEKGKDVELRCDPISGHTALYWYRQSLGQGLEFLIYFQGNSAPDKSGLPSDRFSAERTGGSVSTLTIQRTQQEDSAVYLCASSFGQGATDTQYFGPGTRLTVL.

In DNA, the CDR3 is TGTGCCAGCAGCTTGGCTAGCGGGGGGGCCGGAGAGACCCAGTACTTC. Protein product: CASSLASGGAGETQYF. This chain connects TRBV5-4 to TRBJ2-5; 12 nucleotides agree with TRBD2. In germline, CDR1 is SGHNT, CDR2 YYREEE (reference sequence). V shed 0 bases, J shed 4 bases, and the junction held 4 bases outside the gene matches. This CDR3 is 16 amino acids long.

This clone was detected only once. The chain links TRBV2 to TRBJ1-1, with a possible D match to TRBD1 (6 bases). This CDR3 has 15 amino acids. Germline CDR1 and CDR2: SNHLY and FYNNEI. V lost 3 bases to trimming and J lost 1 base, with 12 bases between them. The CDR3 DNA reads TGTGCCAGCAGTGACGGGGGGCAAGGGAACACTGAAGCTTTCTTT. It codes for CASSDGGQGNTEAFF.

This rearrangement joins TRBV2 to TRBJ1-5; D is unresolved. The CDR3 loop spans 14 amino acids. In germline, CDR1 is SNHLY, CDR2 FYNNEI. The V end was cut by 3 bases, the J end by 4 bases, with 10 bases between. The CDR3 sequence is CASSEGSGNQPQHF. CDR3 DNA: TGTGCCAGCAGTGAGGGCTCCGGTAATCAGCCCCAGCATTTT.

The rearrangement uses TRBV4-2 and TRBJ1-3; possible D gene TRBD1, 6 bases. V gave up 2 bases and J gave up 4 bases, with 15 bases separating them. This CDR3 has 16 residues. Germline CDR1 and CDR2: LGHNA and YNFKEQ. The CDR3 DNA is TGTGCCAGCAGCCAACGAACAGGGACCCTAGGAAACACCATATATTTT. Encoded protein: CASSQRTGTLGNTIYF.

The rearrangement uses TRBV5-4 and TRBJ2-1; 11 bases fit TRBD2. Germline V gives CDR1 SGHNT, CDR2 YYREEE (reference sequence). This CDR3 is built from 18 residues. Germline trimming cut 0 bases from V and 2 bases from J; bases unmatched to any gene: 7. The CDR3 nucleotides read TGTGCCAGCAGCTTGGGCCTAGCGGGGGGCCCCGCCTACAATGAGCAGTTCTTC. Residues: CASSLGLAGGPAYNEQFF.

This clone showed up just once. This chain links TRBV7-3 with TRBJ2-3; the match to TRBD2 covers 13 bases. The germline V gene has CDR1 SGHTA and CDR2 FQGTGA. The CDR3 runs to 15 residues. V lost 5 bases and J lost 5; bases outside the gene matches: 4. The CDR3 region has the DNA TGTGCCAGCAGCCTCGGACTAGCGGGGGTAGATACGCAGTATTTT. Translation: CASSLGLAGVDTQYF. The full variable domain, in which reference TRBV7-3 and TRBJ2-3 provide the parts outside the CDR3, is GAGVSQTPSNKVTEKGKYVELRCDPISGHTALYWYRQSLGQGPEFLIYFQGTGAADDSGLPNDRFFAVRPEGSVSTLKIQRTERGDSAVYLCASSLGLAGVDTQYFGPGTRLTVL.

CDR3 sequence: CASNLGLSLETQYF. The CDR3 coding sequence is TGTGCCAGCAACCTGGGGCTAAGCTTGGAGACCCAGTACTTC. J is TRBJ2-5 and V is TRBV2; D possibly corresponds to TRBD1 (5 bases). The CDR3 consists of 14 residues. Germline CDR1 is SNHLY and CDR2 is FYNNEI. Trimming took off 7 bases at V and 5 bases at J, with 17 bases between the two ends.

The J gene is TRBJ1-1, the V gene TRBV4-1; unclear D gene. The length of the CDR3 is 14 residues. The V and J ends lost 0 bases and 8 bases respectively, with 13 bases between them. Germline loops: CDR1 MGHRA, CDR2 YSYEKL. For the CDR3, the DNA is TGCGCCAGCAGCCAAGAGTGGATGGGCCTAGAAGCTTTCTTT. Translating gives CASSQEWMGLEAFF.

The chain links TRBV6-6 to TRBJ1-5; possible D gene TRBD1, 6 bases. Germline CDR1 reads MNHNY; CDR2 reads SVGAGI (reference sequence). This CDR3 is 15 amino acids long. V lost 5 bases, J lost 0 bases, and 11 bases lay in between. The CDR3 protein is CASSTRDNSNQPQHF. CDR3 nucleotide sequence: TGTGCCAGCAGTACCCGGGACAATAGCAATCAGCCCCAGCATTTT.

This chain uses TRBV5-1 with TRBJ1-4; no firm D call. The germline V gene encodes CDR1 SGHRS and CDR2 YFSETQ. The CDR3 sequence is 14 residues long. V lost 6 bases and J 4 bases, leaving 13 bases between the germline ends. CDR3 protein: CASNPSTHNEKLFF. The DNA for the CDR3 is TGCGCCAGCAACCCCTCTACCCATAATGAAAAACTGTTTTTT.

V is TRBV4-1 and J is TRBJ1-3; possible D gene TRBD1, 5 bases. Germline values: CDR1 MGHRA, CDR2 YSYEKL. This CDR3 spans 14 amino acids. V dropped 4 bases and J dropped 4 bases, with 11 bases sitting between them. CDR3 in amino acids: CASSRGQVGNTIYF. In DNA form, the CDR3 reads TGCGCCAGCAGCCGAGGACAAGTCGGAAACACCATATATTTT.

The rearrangement links TRBV25-1 to TRBJ2-3, with unresolved D. V was clipped by 2 bases and J by 2 bases, with 11 bases between them. CDR3 length equals 15 residues. Germline V gene sequence: CDR1 MGHDK, CDR2 SYGVNS. CDR3 sequence: CASSERTGLTDTQYF. The CDR3 DNA reads TGTGCCAGCAGTGAACGTACGGGTCTCACAGATACGCAGTATTTT.

This rearrangement joins TRBV19 to TRBJ2-4; no definite D call. Trimming took 6 bases from V and 2 from J, leaving 5 bases between them. CDR1 is LNHDA and CDR2 is SQIVND in the germline V gene (reference sequence). This CDR3 contains 12 residues. CDR3 region: CASSGSKNIQYF. DNA for the CDR3: TGTGCCAGTAGCGGGTCCAAAAACATTCAGTACTTC.

The chain couples TRBV30 to TRBJ2-2; D may be TRBD2 (7 bases). Germline CDR1 reads GTSNPN; CDR2 reads SVGIG (reference sequence). The CDR3 loop spans 14 amino acids. The V end was cut by 3 bases, the J end by 4 bases, with 12 bases between. CDR3 protein: CAWSGGQITGELFF. CDR3 in DNA: TGTGCCTGGAGCGGGGGGCAAATCACCGGGGAGCTGTTTTTT.

The chain links TRBV7-9 to TRBJ1-3; D remains unclear. Germline CDR1 and CDR2: SEHNR and FQNEAQ (reference sequence). V was cut by 7 bases and J by 4 bases, with 17 bases left in between. The CDR3 extends over 15 amino acids. Here the CDR3 DNA reads TGTGCCAGCATCAACACCCGAATTCGGGGAAACACCATATATTTT. Residues: CASINTRIRGNTIYF.

This clone has a single count. The rearrangement joins TRBV6-6 to TRBJ2-1; 11 nucleotides line up with TRBD2. The CDR3 sequence is 15 residues long. Trimming removed 4 bases from V and 5 bases from J; junction bases left unmatched: 4. Germline CDR1 is MNHNY and CDR2 is SVGAGI (reference sequence). The CDR3: CASSFSGGANNEQFF. The CDR3 DNA follows: TGTGCCAGCAGTTTTAGCGGGGGGGCAAACAATGAGCAGTTCTTC.

The chain joins TRBV12-3 or TRBV12-4 to TRBJ1-3, with D unclear. The CDR3 extends over 13 amino acids. Trimming took 7 bases from V and 0 from J, leaving 7 bases between them. CDR3 amino acids: CASIRGSGNTIYF. CDR3 nucleotide sequence: TGTGCCAGCATCCGGGGCTCTGGAAACACCATATATTTT.

The chain has TRBV6-1 and TRBJ1-3, with D unclear. The CDR3 runs to 14 residues. Trimming pared 8 bases from V and 0 bases from J, leaving 11 bases between. CDR1 and CDR2 from the germline V gene are MNHNS and SASEGT. The CDR3 DNA reads TGTGCCAGCGCCGATAAACTCTCTGGAAACACCATATATTTT. Protein sequence: CASADKLSGNTIYF.

This rearrangement joins TRBV30 to TRBJ1-1, with 8 bases that match TRBD1. The V gene end was trimmed by 5 bases and the J gene end by 7 bases; junction bases not matched to a gene: 9. The CDR3 runs to 13 residues. Germline CDR1 is GTSNPN and CDR2 is SVGIG (reference sequence). The CDR3 DNA sequence: TGTGCCTGGGGGGGACAGGAGAGATTTGAAGCTTTCTTT. This gives the protein CAWGGQERFEAFF.

The J gene is TRBJ1-2, the V gene TRBV3-1 (or the pseudogene TRBV3-2), with 10 bases identical to TRBD1. CDR1 and CDR2 (germline): LGHDT, YNNKEL (reference sequence). There are 16 residues in the CDR3. Trimming cost V 1 base and J 2 bases; bases outside gene matches: 4. The DNA for the CDR3 is TGTGCCAGCAGCCAAGGGGGACAGGGGAACAACTATGGCTACACCTTC. It specifies CASSQGGQGNNYGYTF.

A single count supports this clone. The V and J genes are TRBV19 and TRBJ1-2; 9 positions match TRBD1. Germline values: CDR1 LNHDA, CDR2 SQIVND (reference sequence). The CDR3 covers 13 residues. J was trimmed by 8 bases and V by 5 bases; bases with no gene match: 6. CDR3 sequence: CASSVRDREGYTF. The CDR3 nucleotides read TGTGCCAGTAGTGTCCGGGACAGGGAGGGCTACACCTTC.

The chain combines TRBV2 with TRBJ2-1, with D unclear. Germline loops: CDR1 SNHLY, CDR2 FYNNEI. The CDR3 runs to 15 residues. V gave up 1 base and J gave up 4 bases, with 11 bases separating them. CDR3 loop: CASSEEVTRYNEQFF. CDR3 sequence (DNA): TGTGCCAGCAGTGAAGAGGTGACCAGGTACAATGAGCAGTTCTTC.

This sequence joins TRBV7-2 and TRBJ1-2, with 8 nucleotides matching TRBD1. The CDR3 runs to 15 residues. The J segment lost 7 bases and the V segment lost 3 bases, leaving 10 bases of the junction unmatched. Germline-derived CDR1 and CDR2 are SGHTA and FQGNSA. CDR3 DNA: TGTGCCAGCAGCTTTTCCGGACAGGGTTCTGGTGGCTACACCTTC. This sequence encodes CASSFSGQGSGGYTF. Based on the CDR3 plus reference TRBV7-2 and TRBJ1-2, the full variable domain is GAGVSQSPSNKVTEKGKDVELRCDPISGHTALYWYRQSLGQGLEFLIYFQGNSAPDKSGLPSDRFSAERTGGSVSTLTIQRTQQEDSAVYLCASSFSGQGSGGYTFGSGTRLTVV.

The rearrangement joins TRBV19 to TRBJ2-4; D perhaps matches TRBD1 (6 bases). This CDR3 contains 15 residues. V dropped 4 bases and J dropped 6 bases, with 16 bases sitting between them. Germline CDR1 is LNHDA and CDR2 is SQIVND (reference sequence). The CDR3 DNA sequence: TGTGCCAGTAGTACCAGAGGACAGTTGGGAAACATTCAGTACTTC. It codes for CASSTRGQLGNIQYF.

The rearrangement links TRBV7-2 to TRBJ2-1; D remains ambiguous. Trimming shortened V by 2 bases and J by 9 bases, and 8 bases separated the two germline ends. CDR1 SGHTA and CDR2 FQGNSA come from the germline V gene. CDR3 length equals 12 residues. The CDR3 coding sequence is TGTGCCAGCAGCTTATTATCGTCTGAGCAGTTCTTC. It encodes CASSLLSSEQFF.

V gene TRBV7-9 combines with J gene TRBJ1-5, with D unclear. Germline CDR1 SEHNR, CDR2 FQNEAQ (reference sequence). CDR3 size: 14 residues. The V and J ends lost 1 base and 2 bases respectively, with 6 bases between them. As DNA, the CDR3 is TGTGCCAGCAGCTTAGGCGGCGGCAATCAGCCCCAGCATTTT. Encoded protein: CASSLGGGNQPQHF.

This rearrangement joins TRBV9 to TRBJ1-2; 11 bases match TRBD1. The length of the CDR3 is 16 residues. Germline CDR1 and CDR2: SGDLS and YYNGEE. Trimming took 3 bases from V and 4 from J; bases not matched to a gene: 8. CDR3 bases: TGTGCCAGCAGCGCCGGGAGGGGACAGGGGGGCTATGGCTACACCTTC. As protein: CASSAGRGQGGYGYTF.

The chain combines TRBV19 with TRBJ1-2; D remains ambiguous. Trimming shortened V by 3 bases and J by 7 bases, and 9 bases separated the two germline ends. This CDR3 spans 12 amino acids. Germline V gives CDR1 LNHDA, CDR2 SQIVND (reference sequence). The CDR3 DNA reads as TGTGCCAGTAGTATCTCAACGGGTGGCTACACCTTC. This codes for CASSISTGGYTF.